This TCR beta chain was sequenced during a study of human T cells and chemical hapten exposure. Time point: pre-sensitization, week 0. The treatment here: therapeutic diphenylcyclopropenone sensitization with weekly scalp DPC. Via MiXCR, TCRdb re-called the RACE reads, giving one row per CDR3 protein. The table records around 260,000 distinct CDR3 sequences, over 8% of them present only once. In the case of this clonotype: Its matching antigen is unknown.

This CDR3 has 15 amino acids. Looked up from germline, CDR1 is SGHRS and CDR2 is YFSETQ. Unmatched junction bases numbered 7, after V lost 4 bases and J lost 1 base. Study-wide results and caveats: No change in TCRs above 1 in 1000 frequency was produced by DPC sensitization.

This sample comprised whole blood, obtained in connection with sensitization to the hapten diphenylcyclopropenone (DPC). The V call is TRBV5-1, the J call TRBJ1-1; TRBD1 aligns across 7 bases. The TCR was taken from a woman aged 40 to 55 with alopecia areata. Some clones in this sample may be carry-over from other donors' samples. CDR3 nucleotides: TGCGCCAGCAGCCTTTCAGGGGGAACGAACACTGAAGCTTTCTTT. Encoded protein: CASSLSGGTNTEAFF.